The 6 T cell receptor beta chains listed next were all sequenced from one sample in a study of glioma-infiltrating T cells after dendritic cell vaccination. Profiling relied on immunoSEQ multiplex PCR, and the TCRdb table lists in-frame clones only, not all of them. The table has 71,000 or so clones, 65% to 90% seen once. Sequenced material: blood, taken before dendritic cell vaccination. The receptors were gathered from a human donor with glioblastoma.

In its sample, this clone was seen a few times. J is TRBJ2-5 and V is TRBV30; 8 bases line up with TRBD1. The V gene end was trimmed by 5 bases and the J gene end by 3 bases; junction bases not matched to a gene: 8. CDR3 size: 14 residues. CDR1 is GTSNPN and CDR2 is SVGIG in the germline V gene (reference sequence). The CDR3 here is CAWGQGTREETQYF. CDR3 nucleotide sequence: TGTGCCTGGGGACAGGGTACGCGGGAAGAGACCCAGTACTTC.

This chain connects TRBV7-6 to TRBJ2-6; D call uncertain. V was clipped by 7 bases and J by 0 bases, with 19 bases between them. There are 18 residues in the CDR3. CDR1 and CDR2 (germline): SGHVS, FNYEAQ. The CDR3 nucleotides read TGTGCCAGCACGAGAGTTCCAGGCCTCCACTCTGGGGCCAACGTCCTGACTTTC. This translates into CASTRVPGLHSGANVLTF.

The genes are TRBV15 and TRBJ2-7, with a possible D match to TRBD2 (7 bases). The CDR3 is made up of 14 amino acids. CDR1 is LNHNV and CDR2 is YYDKDF in the germline V gene (reference sequence). The germline V and J ends were trimmed by 4 bases and 0 bases, with 10 bases remaining between them. CDR3 in amino acids: CATSKGGSSYEQYF. CDR3 nucleotides: TGTGCCACCAGCAAGGGGGGGAGCTCCTACGAGCAGTACTTC.

V usage is TRBV5-1 and J usage is TRBJ1-5; 8 bases map to TRBD1. Germline lookup yields CDR1 SGHRS and CDR2 YFSETQ. The CDR3 extends over 13 amino acids. V trimming: 2 bases; J trimming: 5 bases; junction bases outside the gene matches: 0. The CDR3 protein is CASSLQGDQPQHF. The CDR3 DNA sequence: TGCGCCAGCAGCTTACAGGGGGATCAGCCCCAGCATTTT. The whole variable domain, filled in from reference TRBV5-1 and TRBJ1-5, reads KAGVTQTPRYLIKTRGQQVTLSCSPISGHRSVSWYQQTPGQGLQFLFEYFSETQRNKGNFPGRFSGRQFSNSRSEMNVSTLELGDSALYLCASSLQGDQPQHFGDGTRLSIL.

This clone was recorded once. V gene TRBV7-3 combines with J gene TRBJ1-2; 10 bases are a match to TRBD1. The V gene's germline CDR1 is SGHTA and CDR2 FQGTGA. This CDR3 is 15 amino acids long. Germline trimming cut 5 bases from V and 1 base from J; bases unmatched to any gene: 4. CDR3 in amino acids: CASSKDRGINYGYTF. The CDR3 DNA is TGTGCCAGCAGCAAGGACAGGGGGATTAACTATGGCTACACCTTC.

This clone was detected once. This rearrangement joins TRBV7-7 to TRBJ2-1, with 8 bases matching TRBD1. The germline gives CDR1 SSHAT, CDR2 FNYEAQ (reference sequence). Trimming cost V 1 base and J 7 bases; bases outside gene matches: 0. This CDR3 has 13 residues. The CDR3 coding sequence is TGTGCCAGCAGCTTAGACAGGGGGAATGAGCAGTTCTTC. Protein sequence: CASSLDRGNEQFF.